Listed here is a single T cell receptor (beta chain). Its antigen is unknown. The time point denotes: pre-sensitization, week 0. Treatment specified: therapeutic diphenylcyclopropenone sensitization with weekly scalp DPC. This entry comes from a study of human T cells and chemical hapten exposure. Study-wide background: Patients additionally received therapeutic doses of diphenylcyclopropenone on the scalp once a week, and this continued throughout the approximately 25-week study.

The germline V gene encodes CDR1 DFQATT and CDR2 SNEGSKA (reference sequence). Trimming removed 0 bases at V and 2 bases at J, with 11 bases between. The CDR3 loop spans 15 amino acids. General study points: TCRs exceeding a frequency of 1 in 1000 stayed unchanged under DPC sensitization.

MiXCR, run by TCRdb on the RACE reads, gives a single entry per CDR3 protein. Among roughly 380,000 distinct CDR3 sequences, roughly 4.6% were seen once, and the ten largest hold 2% to 3%. The rearrangement links TRBV20-1 to TRBJ1-3; D is possibly TRBD1 (6 bases). The sequencing here drew on whole blood, taken in connection with sensitization to the hapten diphenylcyclopropenone (DPC). The origin of this receptor is a woman in her forties or fifties with alopecia areata. Some clones in this sample may be carry-over from other donors' samples. CDR3 DNA sequence: TGCAGTGCTAGAGATGCGGGGGCCGCTGGAAACACCATATATTTT. It translates to CSARDAGAAGNTIYF.